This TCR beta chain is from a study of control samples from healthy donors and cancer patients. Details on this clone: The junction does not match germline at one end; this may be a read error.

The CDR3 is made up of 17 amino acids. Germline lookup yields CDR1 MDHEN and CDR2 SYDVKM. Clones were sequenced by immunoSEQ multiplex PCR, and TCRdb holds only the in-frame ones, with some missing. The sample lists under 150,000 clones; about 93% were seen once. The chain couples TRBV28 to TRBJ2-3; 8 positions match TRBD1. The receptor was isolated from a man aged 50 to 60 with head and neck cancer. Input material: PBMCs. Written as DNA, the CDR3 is TGTGCCAGCAGCCAAGGGGGGAGACAGGGGAGCACAGATACGCAGTGTTTT. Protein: CASSQGGRQGSTDTQCF.